This T cell receptor (beta chain) was sequenced during a study of CD8+ T cells in alopecia areata. Study results and limitations: Against the mouse data, patients shared TCRs less clearly, possibly for HLA reasons.

Regarding this clone: The antigen is not known.

Following RNA extraction, reverse transcription yielded cDNA that acted as the sequencing template. Sequencing was performed with immunoSEQ multiplex PCR; in TCRdb, only in-frame clones are kept and a portion is missing. Found here are some 120,000 clones, roughly 50% of them singletons; the top ten hold roughly a tenth. Peripheral blood and lesional scalp punch biopsies came from alopecia areata patients. The CDR3 is 14 residues long. V was pared by 2 bases and J by 5 bases, with 13 bases between. Germline V CDR1 and CDR2: SGHRS, YFSETQ. This clonotype was sampled from a human donor with alopecia areata. The chain employs TRBV5-1 and TRBJ2-5; D is possibly TRBD1 (5 bases). The sample taken for sequencing was NKG2D-low CD8+ T cells sorted from blood. The CDR3 protein is CASSLRWGRETQYF. CDR3 sequence (DNA): TGCGCCAGCAGCTTACGGTGGGGCCGGGAGACCCAGTACTTC.